Shown below are 30 T cell receptor beta chains from a single sample sequenced in a study of blood T cell repertoires in COVID-19. This table comes from immunoSEQ multiplex PCR, and its TCRdb copy is limited to in-frame clones, with some not included. This sample has approximately 180,000 clones, with about 87% found just once. The material sequenced was peripheral blood. These receptors all stem from a man between 35 and 55 years old with active or convalescent COVID-19.

The chain uses TRBV5-6 and TRBJ2-3; 7 nucleotides line up with TRBD1. CDR1 is SGHDT and CDR2 is YYEEEE in the germline V gene. J gave up 2 bases and V 4 bases, and 19 bases lay outside the gene matches. The CDR3 spans 19 residues. The CDR3 sequence: CASSGGQFTLTPLTDTQYF. Written as DNA, the CDR3 is TGTGCCAGCAGCGGGGGACAGTTTACGCTCACACCCCTCACAGATACGCAGTATTTT.

This CDR3 reads CASSLWGLAAQETQYF. The CDR3 DNA reads as TGTGCCAGCAGTTTGTGGGGACTAGCGGCACAAGAGACCCAGTACTTC. This sequence joins TRBV27 and TRBJ2-5; 11 bases map to TRBD2. The CDR3 has 16 residues. CDR1 and CDR2 (germline): MNHEY, SMNVEV (reference sequence). Trimming cost V 3 bases and J 2 bases; bases outside gene matches: 5.

Details on this clone: Other DNA sequences in the same sample also yield this CDR3. The chain is built from TRBV21-1 and TRBJ1-5. TRBV21-1 is designated a pseudogene. The CDR3 consists of 13 residues. The CDR3 region is CASRPRGGQPQHF. CDR3 nucleotides: TGTGCCAGCAGGCCGAGGGGAGGGCAGCCCCAGCATTTT.

The J gene is TRBJ2-3, the V gene TRBV30; 8 nucleotides agree with TRBD1. There are 15 residues in the CDR3. The germline gives CDR1 GTSNPN, CDR2 SVGIG (reference sequence). V lost 2 bases to trimming and J lost 4 bases; unmatched junction nucleotides: 8. The chain's CDR3 is CAWSLPDRAADTQYF. The CDR3, as DNA: TGTGCCTGGAGTCTACCGGACAGGGCAGCAGATACGCAGTATTTT.

This chain joins TRBV5-1 and TRBJ1-4; D is ambiguous. The CDR3 spans 15 residues. Germline loops: CDR1 SGHRS, CDR2 YFSETQ. The V and J ends lost 2 bases and 3 bases respectively, with 11 bases between them. DNA of the CDR3: TGCGCCAGCAGCTTCCGGCAGGCCCCTAATGAAAAACTGTTTTTT. Translated, it gives CASSFRQAPNEKLFF.

The gene calls are TRBV4-2 and TRBJ2-5, with 16 bases that match TRBD2. CDR1 is LGHNA and CDR2 is YNFKEQ in the germline V gene. The CDR3 spans 17 residues. With V trimmed by 3 bases and J by 5 bases, 6 bases remained unmatched. The CDR3 DNA follows: TGTGCCAGCAGCCAGGGGACTAGCGGGGGGGCTGTGGAGACCCAGTACTTC. This encodes CASSQGTSGGAVETQYF.

The chain combines TRBV11-3 with TRBJ1-2; D ambiguous. The CDR3 sequence is 15 residues long. V dropped 1 base and J dropped 4 bases, with 13 bases sitting between them. The germline gives CDR1 SGHNT, CDR2 YENEEA. CDR3 amino acids: CASSLVEGVSYGYTF. DNA of the CDR3: TGTGCCAGCAGCTTAGTGGAGGGAGTCAGCTATGGCTACACCTTC.

The genes are TRBV6-5 and TRBJ1-1; perhaps TRBD1 as D (6 bases). Germline V gene data show CDR1 as MNHEY and CDR2 as SVGAGI. Deletions cut 9 bases from V and 1 base from J, with 18 bases between. The CDR3 is 15 residues long. CDR3 protein: CASIPSGTQNTEAFF. CDR3 bases: TGTGCCAGTATCCCCTCCGGGACACAGAACACTGAAGCTTTCTTT.

The CDR3 nucleotides are TGTGCCAGTACCCAGCGGGGCTACAATGAGCAGTTCTTC. Translated: CASTQRGYNEQFF. This chain uses TRBV19 with TRBJ2-1; 7 nucleotides match TRBD2. The CDR3 extends over 13 amino acids. With V trimmed by 7 bases and J by 3 bases, 3 bases remained unmatched. The V gene's germline CDR1 is LNHDA and CDR2 SQIVND (reference sequence).

The chain joins TRBV10-3 to TRBJ2-1, with TRBD2 as a possible D gene (5 bases). The CDR3 length is 13 residues. The ends were cut back, 2 bases at V and 9 bases at J, with 11 bases in the middle. Germline V gene data show CDR1 as ENHRY and CDR2 as SYGVKD. The CDR3 nucleotides are TGTGCCATCAGTGAGGACCTTGAGGGTGAGCAGTTCTTC. As protein: CAISEDLEGEQFF.

V usage is TRBV9 and J usage is TRBJ1-1; D not certain. This CDR3 has 13 amino acids. Germline V lookup: CDR1 SGDLS, CDR2 YYNGEE. With 4 bases removed from V and 2 bases from J, the gap between germline ends came to 9 bases. In DNA form, the CDR3 reads TGTGCCAGCAGCTTCAGTGAAAACACTGAAGCTTTCTTT. Its protein is CASSFSENTEAFF.

The sample holds many counts of this clone. The gene calls are TRBV4-2 and TRBJ2-5; 12 positions agree with TRBD2. Germline CDR1 reads LGHNA; CDR2 reads YNFKEQ. V dropped 0 bases and J dropped 5; count of bases not matched to a gene: 10. This CDR3 is built from 18 residues. The CDR3 DNA follows: TGTGCCAGCAGCCAAGAGCTAGCGGGGGGGCCCGGCGTGGAGACCCAGTACTTC. The encoded protein is CASSQELAGGPGVETQYF.

This chain connects TRBV6-5 to TRBJ1-6, with a possible D match to TRBD1 (5 bases). CDR3 length equals 14 residues. From germline, CDR1 is MNHEY and CDR2 SVGAGI. V lost 4 bases and J 6 bases, leaving 10 bases between the germline ends. DNA of the CDR3: TGTGCCAGCAGTTTCTCCGGGGGTAATTCACCCCTCCACTTT. Amino acids: CASSFSGGNSPLHF.

This chain links TRBV2 with TRBJ1-2, with D possibly TRBD1 on 6 matching bases. Germline V CDR1 and CDR2: SNHLY, FYNNEI. This CDR3 is built from 13 residues. V was trimmed by 7 bases and J by 3 bases, leaving 12 bases between them. CDR3 in amino acids: CASNPPGDYGYTF. CDR3 nucleotides: TGTGCCAGCAATCCCCCAGGGGACTATGGCTACACCTTC.

The V gene is TRBV28, the J gene TRBJ1-1, with D possibly TRBD1 on 5 matching bases. The germline V and J ends were trimmed by 0 bases and 2 bases, with 7 bases remaining between them. The CDR3 loop spans 14 amino acids. Germline loops: CDR1 MDHEN, CDR2 SYDVKM. CDR3 protein: CASSLWTANTEAFF. The CDR3 DNA is TGTGCCAGCAGTTTATGGACAGCTAACACTGAAGCTTTCTTT.

The genes are TRBV28 and TRBJ1-4, with TRBD1 matching over 9 bases. Looked up from germline, CDR1 is MDHEN and CDR2 is SYDVKM. V lost 4 bases and J lost 8; bases outside the gene matches: 11. The CDR3 totals 16 residues. The CDR3 is CASSSSRDRDEEKLFF. The DNA of the CDR3 is TGTGCCAGCAGTTCGTCCCGGGACAGGGATGAAGAAAAACTGTTTTTT.

A single count supports this clone. The rearrangement joins TRBV24-1 to TRBJ2-2; D remains unclear. CDR1 is KGHDR and CDR2 is SFDVKD in the germline V gene. The CDR3 length is 14 residues. Trimming removed 4 bases from V and 4 bases from J, with 9 bases in between. Here the CDR3 DNA reads TGTGCCACCAGTGACCGCTTGAGCACCGGGGAGCTGTTTTTT. Translated: CATSDRLSTGELFF.

V and J are TRBV5-5 and TRBJ1-1; weak D call: TRBD1 (5 bases). From germline, CDR1 is SGHKS and CDR2 YYEKEE (reference sequence). Trimming shortened V by 4 bases and J by 7 bases, and 8 bases separated the two germline ends. The CDR3 extends over 11 amino acids. The CDR3 is CASSGGIEAFF. As DNA, the CDR3 is TGTGCCAGCAGCGGGGGGATTGAAGCTTTCTTT.

The V gene is TRBV19, the J gene TRBJ1-1; D not certain. Trimming cost V 1 base and J 5 bases, with 14 bases left between them. This CDR3 contains 15 residues. Germline V gives CDR1 LNHDA, CDR2 SQIVND (reference sequence). This chain's CDR3 is CASSIGRREGTEAFF. In DNA, the CDR3 is TGTGCCAGTAGTATAGGTCGGCGGGAAGGGACTGAAGCTTTCTTT. The entire variable domain, with the rest obtained from reference TRBV19 and TRBJ1-1, is as follows: DGGITQSPKYLFRKEGQNVTLSCEQNLNHDAMYWYRQDPGQGLRLIYYSQIVNDFQKGDIAEGYSVSREKKESFPLTVTSAQKNPTAFYLCASSIGRREGTEAFFGQGTRLTVV.

In DNA form, the CDR3 reads TGTGCCAGCAGCTTAGGTTATGCTAGCGGGGGACTGCAAGAGACCCAGTACTTC. Translating it yields CASSLGYASGGLQETQYF. V gene TRBV7-3 combines with J gene TRBJ2-5; 10 bases are shared with TRBD2. With 2 bases clipped from V and 2 bases from J, the junction kept 11 bases outside the gene matches. CDR1 is SGHTA and CDR2 is FQGTGA in the germline V gene. The CDR3 loop spans 18 amino acids.

The V gene is TRBV10-3, the J gene TRBJ1-3, with D possibly matching TRBD1 (5 bases). Germline lookup yields CDR1 ENHRY and CDR2 SYGVKD. This CDR3 region has 17 residues. The V end was cut by 0 bases, the J end by 2 bases, with 14 bases between. CDR3 residues: CAISESMARRAGNTIYF. The CDR3 bases are TGTGCCATCAGTGAGTCGATGGCCCGCAGGGCTGGAAACACCATATATTTT.

V usage is TRBV7-8 and J usage is TRBJ2-1, with D uncertain. V lost 4 bases and J 3 bases, leaving 13 bases between the germline ends. Per the germline V gene, CDR1 is SGHVS and CDR2 is FQNEAQ. There are 15 residues in the CDR3. CDR3 nucleotide sequence: TGTGCCAGCAGCTCAGAGGCCCGGTACTACAATGAGCAGTTCTTC. Residues: CASSSEARYYNEQFF.

The chain links TRBV19 to TRBJ1-6, with TRBD1 matching over 9 bases. J lost 10 bases, V lost 3 bases, and 4 bases had no gene match. The germline CDR1 and CDR2 sequences are LNHDA and SQIVND (reference sequence). This CDR3 region has 14 residues. CDR3: CASSIGTGSSPLHF. The CDR3 nucleotides are TGTGCCAGTAGTATCGGGACAGGGTCCTCACCCCTCCACTTT.

The chain recombines TRBV6-5 with TRBJ2-7; 9 bases are shared with TRBD1. There are 14 residues in the CDR3. J lost 3 bases, V lost 5 bases, and 5 bases had no gene match. Germline CDR1 MNHEY, CDR2 SVGAGI. The CDR3 nucleotides read TGTGCCAGCAGTAGGACAGGGGAGCTCTACGAGCAGTACTTC. Translated, it gives CASSRTGELYEQYF.

The chain couples TRBV19 to TRBJ2-1; 10 positions match TRBD1. The length of the CDR3 is 14 residues. Germline CDR1 reads LNHDA; CDR2 reads SQIVND (reference sequence). The V gene end was trimmed by 1 base and the J gene end by 12 bases; junction bases not matched to a gene: 6. The CDR3 nucleotides read TGTGCCAGTAGTATAGGGAGGGACAGGGGAGGGCAGTTCTTC. This codes for CASSIGRDRGGQFF.

The rearrangement joins TRBV28 to TRBJ1-1; 8 bases map to TRBD1. The CDR3 covers 13 residues. J lost 4 bases, V lost 11 bases, and 9 bases had no gene match. CDR1 is MDHEN, CDR2 SYDVKM, per germline. This chain's CDR3 is CAGTTGASTEAFF. In nucleotides, the CDR3 is TGTGCCGGGACGACAGGGGCTAGCACTGAAGCTTTCTTT. The entire variable domain, with the rest obtained from reference TRBV28 and TRBJ1-1, is as follows: DVKVTQSSRYLVKRTGEKVFLECVQDMDHENMFWYRQDPGLGLRLIYFSYDVKMKEKGDIPEGYSVSREKKERFSLILESASTNQTSMYLCAGTTGASTEAFFGQGTRLTVV.

The V gene is TRBV5-5, the J gene TRBJ1-5; 9 bases line up with TRBD1. Germline lookup yields CDR1 SGHKS and CDR2 YYEKEE (reference sequence). V lost 0 bases and J lost 10; bases outside the gene matches: 8. CDR3 length equals 15 residues. This CDR3 is CASSLGDRATGPQHF. CDR3 nucleotides: TGTGCCAGCAGCTTGGGGGACAGGGCTACCGGTCCCCAGCATTTT.

The chain has TRBV19 and TRBJ1-1; D possibly corresponds to TRBD1 (5 bases). This CDR3 is 15 amino acids long. Germline loops: CDR1 LNHDA, CDR2 SQIVND (reference sequence). Trimming took off 1 base at V and 4 bases at J, with 13 bases between the two ends. Here the CDR3 reads CASSIGGGFGTEAFF. For the CDR3, the DNA is TGTGCCAGTAGTATAGGTGGGGGGTTCGGCACTGAAGCTTTCTTT.

The genes are TRBV6-2 or TRBV6-3 and TRBJ1-3; no clear D. CDR1 MNHEY and CDR2 SVGEGT come from the germline V gene. CDR3 size: 17 residues. V dropped 2 bases and J dropped 5 bases, with 19 bases sitting between them. As DNA, the CDR3 is TGTGCCAGCAGTTACCCACCGAATGCGCCAGGAAGAAACACCATATATTTT. It is translated as CASSYPPNAPGRNTIYF.

This chain links TRBV6-5 with TRBJ2-7; D call uncertain. Trimming cost V 0 bases and J 2 bases, with 8 bases left between them. This CDR3 comprises 14 residues. The germline V gene has CDR1 MNHEY and CDR2 SVGAGI. CDR3 sequence reads: CASSYSSQAYEQYF. CDR3 in DNA: TGTGCCAGCAGTTACTCGTCGCAGGCCTACGAGCAGTACTTC.